This T cell receptor beta chain was sequenced during a study of beta chain features in type 1 diabetes. Broader study findings: Equally in patients and controls, shorter templates might have been favored by PCR. Shorter TCRB CDR3s, moderately but significantly so, marked every one of the four CD4+ subsets in Type 1 diabetes patients.

This CDR3 contains 15 residues. V lost 3 bases and J 7 bases, leaving 15 bases between the germline ends. CDR1 is LGHNA, CDR2 YSLEER, per germline. All of the isolated RNA was reverse transcribed, so expressed TCRB transcripts were sequenced. TCRdb's copy holds only in-frame clones and misses some; the assay was immunoSEQ multiplex PCR. In the table there are fewer than 400,000 clones, 7.5% to 9% of which are singletons. Concerning this clone itself: Antigen unknown.

This TCR was sampled from a woman aged 18-30 years in good health. What was sequenced was central memory CD4+ T cells from blood. The chain has TRBV4-3 and TRBJ2-2; D call uncertain. CDR3 coding DNA: TGCGCCAGCAGCCAGGCCGTACAGTGGGTCGGGGAGCTGTTTTTT. It yields the protein CASSQAVQWVGELFF.